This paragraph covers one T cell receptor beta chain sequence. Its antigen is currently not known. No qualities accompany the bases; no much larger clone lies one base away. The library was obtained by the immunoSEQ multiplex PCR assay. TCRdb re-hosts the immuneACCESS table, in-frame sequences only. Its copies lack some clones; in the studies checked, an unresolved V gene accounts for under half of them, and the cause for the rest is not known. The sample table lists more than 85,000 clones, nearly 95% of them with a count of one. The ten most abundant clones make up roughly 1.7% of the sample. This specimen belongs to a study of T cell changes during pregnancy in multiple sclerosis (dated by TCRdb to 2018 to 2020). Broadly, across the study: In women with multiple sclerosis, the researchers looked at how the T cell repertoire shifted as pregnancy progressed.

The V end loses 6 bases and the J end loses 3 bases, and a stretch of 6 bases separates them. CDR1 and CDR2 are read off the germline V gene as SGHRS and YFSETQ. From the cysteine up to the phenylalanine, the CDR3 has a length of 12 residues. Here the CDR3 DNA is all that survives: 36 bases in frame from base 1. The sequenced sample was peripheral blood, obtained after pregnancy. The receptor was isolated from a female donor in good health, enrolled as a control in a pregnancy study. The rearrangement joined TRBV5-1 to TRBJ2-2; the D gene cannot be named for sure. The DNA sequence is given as TGCGCCAGCAATAGAGACACCGGGGAGCTGTTTTTT. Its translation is CASNRDTGELFF.